The next 18 T cell receptor beta chains were all read from a single sample in a study of cytomegalovirus exposure and HLA in healthy donors. The PCR was carried out with 60 Vbeta primers and 13 Jbeta primers. The protocol was immunoSEQ multiplex PCR, while the TCRdb copy is restricted to in-frame clones and leaves out a portion. The sample carries some 190,000 clones, over 65% recorded once. Material for sequencing was PBMCs. The source of these receptors is a man in his late teens or twenties in good health and CMV-seronegative.

The chain carries TRBV10-3 and TRBJ2-7, with TRBD2 as a possible D gene (7 bases). Per the germline V gene, CDR1 is ENHRY and CDR2 is SYGVKD. V lost 2 bases, J lost 1 base, and 15 bases lay in between. The CDR3 contains 16 residues. The chain's CDR3 is CAISEGGGYRSYEQYF. CDR3 DNA: TGTGCCATCAGTGAGGGGGGGGGCTACCGATCCTACGAGCAGTACTTC.

The V gene is TRBV7-3, the J gene TRBJ1-4; maybe TRBD1 (5 bases). V shed 2 bases and J shed 4 bases, with 14 bases lying between them. This CDR3 has 16 residues. From germline, CDR1 is SGHTA and CDR2 FQGTGA. CDR3 nucleotides: TGTGCCAGCAGCTTAGGGGGAGGAGGAGGTAATGAAAAACTGTTTTTT. Its protein is CASSLGGGGGNEKLFF.

J is TRBJ1-1 and V is TRBV15; D uncertain. The germline gives CDR1 LNHNV, CDR2 YYDKDF (reference sequence). V gave up 6 bases and J gave up 8 bases, with 16 bases separating them. This CDR3 has 13 amino acids. CDR3 sequence: CATRSPPGREAFF. CDR3 nucleotide sequence: TGTGCCACCAGGTCTCCCCCGGGGAGAGAAGCTTTCTTT.

CDR3 region: CASSQDDFVAKNIQYF. The CDR3 nucleotides read TGCGCCAGCAGCCAAGATGACTTTGTAGCCAAAAACATTCAGTACTTC. V gene TRBV4-1 combines with J gene TRBJ2-4, with D hard to call. The germline V gene encodes CDR1 MGHRA and CDR2 YSYEKL. V was trimmed by 0 bases and J by 0 bases, leaving 9 bases between them. The CDR3 is made up of 16 amino acids.

This clone has more than one count but fewer than ten. The chain carries TRBV6-5 and TRBJ2-5; tentative D call: TRBD1 (7 bases). Deletions cut 7 bases from V and 0 bases from J, with 9 bases between. The CDR3 consists of 13 residues. Looked up from germline, CDR1 is MNHEY and CDR2 is SVGAGI. CDR3 nucleotide sequence: TGTGCCAGCACAGGGGGGTACCAAGAGACCCAGTACTTC. This translates into CASTGGYQETQYF.

The chain joins TRBV19 to TRBJ2-1; 10 nucleotides align to TRBD2. CDR1 and CDR2 (germline): LNHDA, SQIVND (reference sequence). With V trimmed by 5 bases and J by 9 bases, 7 bases remained unmatched. There are 14 residues in the CDR3. For the CDR3, the DNA is TGTGCCAGTAGTGCTAGCGGGAGCGTCGCTGAGCAGTTCTTC. As protein: CASSASGSVAEQFF.

The chain joins TRBV7-9 to TRBJ1-1; D is ambiguous. Germline lookup yields CDR1 SEHNR and CDR2 FQNEAQ (reference sequence). V shed 8 bases and J shed 4 bases, with 11 bases lying between them. The CDR3 loop spans 12 amino acids. This CDR3 is CASVLVGTEAFF. The CDR3 DNA follows: TGTGCCAGCGTACTAGTCGGCACTGAAGCTTTCTTT.

The chain links TRBV5-1 to TRBJ2-1; 7 bases match TRBD2. In germline, CDR1 is SGHRS, CDR2 YFSETQ. V lost 0 bases, J lost 4 bases, and 7 bases stayed unmatched. The CDR3 is made up of 16 amino acids. The CDR3 sequence is CASSLGASGPYNEQFF. CDR3 sequence (DNA): TGCGCCAGCAGCTTGGGAGCTAGCGGACCGTACAATGAGCAGTTCTTC.

The gene calls are TRBV6-5 and TRBJ1-6; 7 bases align to TRBD1. The J segment lost 6 bases and the V segment lost 6 bases, leaving 8 bases of the junction unmatched. Per germline, CDR1 MNHEY and CDR2 SVGAGI. The CDR3 has 15 amino acids. DNA for the CDR3: TGTGCCAGCAGAGAGCGCGACAGGGCTAATTCACCCCTCCACTTT. Amino acids: CASRERDRANSPLHF.

This sequence joins TRBV4-2 and TRBJ2-6, with a weak D call TRBD2 (6 bases). Germline CDR1 and CDR2: LGHNA and YNFKEQ. The V and J ends lost 3 bases and 1 base respectively, with 13 bases between them. The CDR3 extends over 17 amino acids. CDR3 amino acids: CASSQGGSGSGANVLTF. DNA of the CDR3: TGTGCCAGCAGCCAGGGGGGATCAGGGTCTGGGGCCAACGTCCTGACTTTC.

The J gene is TRBJ2-7, the V gene TRBV7-2; 13 positions match TRBD2. With 5 bases clipped from V and 4 bases from J, the junction kept 2 bases outside the gene matches. The CDR3 runs to 14 residues. The germline V gene encodes CDR1 SGHTA and CDR2 FQGNSA. CDR3 loop: CASSRLAGGYEQYF. As DNA, the CDR3 is TGTGCCAGCAGCCGACTAGCGGGAGGTTACGAGCAGTACTTC.

This chain connects TRBV5-6 to TRBJ1-4; the D gene is possibly TRBD1 (5 bases). This CDR3 has 13 amino acids. The germline V gene has CDR1 SGHDT and CDR2 YYEEEE. V lost 5 bases to trimming and J lost 4 bases, with 9 bases between them. For the CDR3, the DNA is TGTGCCAGCAGATCAGGACATAATGAAAAACTGTTTTTT. Protein: CASRSGHNEKLFF.

This clone has more than one count but fewer than ten. This chain joins TRBV21-1 and TRBJ1-1; no check of the table's D call, TRBD1, against the DNA was made. TRBV21-1 is a recognized pseudogene. This CDR3 has 14 amino acids. CDR3 in DNA: TGTGCCAGCAGCAACCAGGGGGCGCTCACTGAAGCTTTCTTT. Translating it yields CASSNQGALTEAFF.

The chain has TRBV19 and TRBJ2-3; TRBD1 might be the D (7 bases). The ends were cut back, 6 bases at V and 1 base at J, with 11 bases in the middle. Germline assignment: CDR1 LNHDA and CDR2 SQIVND (reference sequence). The CDR3 has 14 residues. The CDR3 loop reads CASSSGGRTDTQYF. The CDR3, as DNA: TGTGCCAGTAGCTCAGGGGGGCGCACAGATACGCAGTATTTT.

This sequence joins TRBV30 and TRBJ1-2; TRBD1 aligns across 9 bases. This CDR3 comprises 14 residues. Germline values: CDR1 GTSNPN, CDR2 SVGIG (reference sequence). Germline trimming cut 3 bases from V and 4 bases from J; bases unmatched to any gene: 6. CDR3 sequence reads: CAWSGTGIGYGYTF. The CDR3 DNA sequence: TGTGCCTGGAGCGGGACAGGGATCGGCTATGGCTACACCTTC.

The chain recombines TRBV9 with TRBJ1-6; unclear D gene. Trimming shortened V by 3 bases and J by 0 bases, and 10 bases separated the two germline ends. Germline CDR1 is SGDLS and CDR2 is YYNGEE. The CDR3 has 16 amino acids. The CDR3 loop reads CASSGTASSYNSPLHF. The CDR3 DNA is TGTGCCAGCAGCGGGACTGCCAGCTCCTATAATTCACCCCTCCACTTT.

This clone occurred once. The chain is built from TRBV30 and TRBJ2-5, with 12 bases matching TRBD2. The CDR3 has 15 residues. The trim removed 0 bases at V and 13 bases at J, leaving 12 bases unmatched. Germline-derived CDR1 and CDR2 are GTSNPN and SVGIG (reference sequence). Here the CDR3 reads CAWSVSLAGGPVRYF. CDR3 bases: TGTGCCTGGAGTGTATCCCTAGCGGGGGGGCCTGTCAGGTACTTC. Together with reference TRBV30 and TRBJ2-5, the CDR3 gives the full variable domain: SQTIHQWPATLVQPVGSPLSLECTVEGTSNPNLYWYRQAAGRGLQLLFYSVGIGQISSEVPQNLSASRPQDRQFILSSKKLLLSDSGFYLCAWSVSLAGGPVRYFGPGTRLLVL.

V is TRBV2 and J is TRBJ2-7; 9 bases map to TRBD1. Germline CDR1 SNHLY, CDR2 FYNNEI. The CDR3 is 17 amino acids. Trimming took 4 bases from V and 1 from J; bases not matched to a gene: 11. The CDR3 DNA follows: TGTGCCAGCAGTGTGGAACAGGGGGCTACCCTATCCTACGAGCAGTACTTC. Translated: CASSVEQGATLSYEQYF.